This TCR beta chain was captured in a study of neurological immune-mediated disorders. In this sample, this clonotype turned up a few times. The antigen is undetermined. cDNA synthesis was performed by 5'RACE with 10-nucleotide random UMIs. TCRdb called the 5' RACE reads again in MiXCR, with one record for every CDR3 protein. The sample holds about 50,000 distinct CDR3 sequences, less than 5% seen once. Study-level results: HTLV-1-associated myelopathy had the most TCR clonal expansion, while multiple sclerosis had the least, a level that fell below healthy controls.

The unsorted libraries were prepared from 2 million PBMCs (stored at -80 C). The germline V gene has CDR1 SQVTM and CDR2 ANQGSEA. The CDR3 extends over 13 amino acids. V gave up 5 bases and J gave up 9 bases; unmatched junction bases: 8. This receptor was taken from a man aged 50 to 60 with multiple sclerosis. Input material: PBMCs. The rearrangement uses TRBV29-1 and TRBJ2-1; 9 nucleotides agree with TRBD1. CDR3 residues: CSVLTGGMGEQFF. Written as DNA, the CDR3 is TGCAGCGTTCTGACAGGGGGGATGGGTGAGCAGTTCTTC.